The clone carrying this T cell receptor beta chain showed up many times. Its antigen is as yet unknown. The record originates from a study of T cells in Graves' hyperthyroidism and ophthalmopathy. Overall study context: Initial diagnosis, before any treatment, was when peripheral blood was collected.

The germline gives CDR1 MDHEN, CDR2 SYDVKM. V gave up 8 bases and J gave up 8 bases, with 13 bases separating them. This CDR3 comprises 12 residues. The definition of stable Graves' hyperthyroidism was no ophthalmopathy progression within 18 months. Hyperthyroidism in the patients, aged 18 to 65, was newly diagnosed and under 2 months in duration. Overall study results and limits: Blood also carried most thyroid clonotypes expanded above 0.001.

RNA transcripts provided the source from which TCR beta CDR3 regions were amplified. First-round RT-PCR of the TCR CDR3 relied on the HTBI primer set. TCRdb reanalysed the multiplex PCR reads using MiXCR and keeps one entry per CDR3 protein. The sample records hundreds of thousands of distinct CDR3 sequences, about 19% being singletons. The receptor was isolated from a woman under 30 with Graves' hyperthyroidism. The chain has TRBV28 and TRBJ1-3, with D unclear. The material sequenced was blood. CDR3 loop: CASGLLPDTIYF. CDR3 bases: TGTGCCAGCGGCTTACTGCCAGACACCATATATTTT.